The 29 T cell receptor beta chains listed next were all sequenced from one sample in a study of resident and recirculating memory T cells in vitiligo. Profiled with immunoSEQ multiplex PCR; TCRdb holds only in-frame clones, not every one. This sample has tens of thousands of clones, with under 95% found just once. The specimen was blood. The receptors stem from a male donor with vitiligo.

This clone appeared a single time. J is TRBJ2-1 and V is TRBV11-3, with 12 nucleotides matching TRBD2. Germline V lookup: CDR1 SGHNT, CDR2 YENEEA. After removal of 1 base from V and 7 bases from J, the junction contained 5 bases not matched to a gene. The CDR3 sequence is 16 residues long. The DNA for the CDR3 is TGTGCCAGCAGCTTAGTCTGGACTAGCGGGGTAAATGAGCAGTTCTTC. Translation: CASSLVWTSGVNEQFF.

The chain uses TRBV18 and TRBJ1-1; TRBD1 is a possible D gene (6 bases). Germline V gives CDR1 KGHSH, CDR2 LQKENI. The CDR3 length is 12 residues. V was pared by 3 bases and J by 8 bases, with 10 bases between. The CDR3 is CASSPRTGEAFF. Here the CDR3 DNA reads TGTGCCAGCTCACCGCGAACAGGGGAAGCTTTCTTT.

This chain links TRBV29-1 with TRBJ2-4; 12 nucleotides agree with TRBD2. Germline V gene sequence: CDR1 SQVTM, CDR2 ANQGSEA. The ends lost 1 base at V and 8 bases at J; junction bases unmatched: 9. The CDR3 contains 16 residues. CDR3 in DNA: TGCAGCGTTGAAGGGTTATCTAGCGGGAGGGGGTACATTCAGTACTTC. Amino acids: CSVEGLSSGRGYIQYF.

This chain uses TRBV7-3 with TRBJ1-2; D is undetermined. Germline V gene sequence: CDR1 SGHTA, CDR2 FQGTGA. The CDR3 has 17 amino acids. Trimming took 1 base from V and 1 from J, leaving 16 bases between them. The CDR3 nucleotides are TGTGCCAGCAGCTTAAAGGGTCCGGGATCGAATAACTATGGCTACACCTTC. Protein: CASSLKGPGSNNYGYTF.

This clone appeared once. CDR3: CASSPQGQGSYEQYF. CDR3 nucleotides: TGTGCCAGCAGCCCACAGGGACAGGGGAGTTACGAGCAGTACTTC. This chain joins TRBV7-3 and TRBJ2-7; the match to TRBD1 covers 10 bases. There are 15 residues in the CDR3. Unmatched junction bases numbered 8, after V lost 5 bases and J lost 4 bases. Germline values: CDR1 SGHTA, CDR2 FQGTGA.

This chain links TRBV7-3 with TRBJ2-3, with 10 nucleotides matching TRBD1. V lost 3 bases to trimming and J lost 3 bases; unmatched junction nucleotides: 3. The CDR3 consists of 15 residues. Germline V CDR1 and CDR2: SGHTA, FQGTGA. The CDR3 region is CASSLTGGKTDTQYF. The CDR3, as DNA: TGTGCCAGCAGCTTGACAGGGGGCAAGACAGATACGCAGTATTTT. Full variable domain (rest looked up from reference TRBV7-3 and TRBJ2-3): GAGVSQTPSNKVTEKGKYVELRCDPISGHTALYWYRQSLGQGPEFLIYFQGTGAADDSGLPNDRFFAVRPEGSVSTLKIQRTERGDSAVYLCASSLTGGKTDTQYFGPGTRLTVL.

V is TRBV4-2 and J is TRBJ2-5; 11 positions agree with TRBD2. This CDR3 has 16 amino acids. Losses at the gene ends were 0 bases for V and 4 bases for J; bases not matched to a gene: 4. Germline-derived CDR1 and CDR2 are LGHNA and YNFKEQ. The DNA of the CDR3 is TGTGCCAGCAGCCAAGATAGGCTAGCGGGAGGAGAGACCCAGTACTTC. Its translation is CASSQDRLAGGETQYF.

V gene TRBV4-1 combines with J gene TRBJ2-2, with 11 bases fitting TRBD2. The CDR3 has 18 residues. The germline CDR1 and CDR2 sequences are MGHRA and YSYEKL. V was pared by 0 bases and J by 2 bases, with 5 bases of the junction left unmatched. Written as DNA, the CDR3 is TGCGCCAGCAGCCAAGAGATGGGGACTAGCGGAAACACCGGGGAGCTGTTTTTT. It codes for CASSQEMGTSGNTGELFF.

This chain links TRBV9 with TRBJ2-1; tentatively, D is TRBD1 (5 bases). Germline assignment: CDR1 SGDLS and CDR2 YYNGEE. V was cut by 0 bases and J by 6 bases, with 10 bases left in between. The CDR3 has 14 amino acids. CDR3: CASSVGSGINEQFF. The CDR3, as DNA: TGTGCCAGCAGCGTAGGGTCAGGGATCAATGAGCAGTTCTTC.

V gene TRBV28 combines with J gene TRBJ1-5, with TRBD1 matching over 7 bases. CDR3 length: 16 residues. CDR1 and CDR2 from the germline V gene are MDHEN and SYDVKM. Trimming took 6 bases from V and 9 from J; bases not matched to a gene: 17. CDR3 sequence (DNA): TGTGCCAGCAGGGGCCGGGACAGAGAGTTGGGTAGGCCCCAGCATTTT. Its protein is CASRGRDRELGRPQHF.

This clone was counted once. The chain has TRBV19 and TRBJ2-1, with 7 bases identical to TRBD2. Germline CDR1 and CDR2: LNHDA and SQIVND (reference sequence). The CDR3 runs to 15 residues. Trimming at V came to 0 bases and at J to 2 bases, leaving 1 base not matched to a gene. CDR3 loop: CASSIDSGTYNEQFF. The CDR3 nucleotides read TGTGCCAGTAGTATAGACAGCGGGACCTACAATGAGCAGTTCTTC.

In nucleotides, the CDR3 is TGTGCCAGCAGCCTCAGAGGCGGGTCTTACAATGAGCAGTTCTTC. It is translated as CASSLRGGSYNEQFF. J is TRBJ2-1 and V is TRBV6-4; TRBD2 might be the D (5 bases). CDR3 length equals 15 residues. The germline V and J ends were trimmed by 6 bases and 4 bases, with 16 bases remaining between them. The germline gives CDR1 MRHNA, CDR2 SNTAGT.

The rearrangement links TRBV5-1 to TRBJ1-1; a weak D match, TRBD1 (5 bases). The CDR3 is 15 amino acids. V was clipped by 4 bases and J by 1 base, with 14 bases between them. Per the germline V gene, CDR1 is SGHRS and CDR2 is YFSETQ. The CDR3 DNA sequence: TGCGCCAGCAGCACCCTGGGGGGGAGGAACACTGAAGCTTTCTTT. The encoded protein is CASSTLGGRNTEAFF.

The rearrangement joins TRBV5-1 to TRBJ2-7; 13 bases agree with TRBD2. The CDR3 totals 19 residues. V was pared by 4 bases and J by 6 bases, with 19 bases of the junction left unmatched. Germline lookup yields CDR1 SGHRS and CDR2 YFSETQ. CDR3 nucleotides: TGCGCCAGCAGCAGCGAACCCGGGACTAGCGGGACTAGTTGGAGCGAGCAGTACTTC. Its translation is CASSSEPGTSGTSWSEQYF.

This chain uses TRBV11-1 with TRBJ1-2; 7 nucleotides align to TRBD1. The junction had 7 bases not matched to a gene; V was cut back by 2 bases and J by 7 bases. The V gene's germline CDR1 is SGHAT and CDR2 FQDESV (reference sequence). CDR3 length: 14 amino acids. Here the CDR3 DNA reads TGTGCCAGCAGCTTAAGTACAGGGGCAGCTGGCTACACCTTC. It translates to CASSLSTGAAGYTF.

The CDR3 region is CASSGRIGYTF. DNA of the CDR3: TGTGCCAGCAGTGGGAGGATTGGCTACACCTTC. This chain uses TRBV28 with TRBJ1-2; D not certain. Trimming removed 5 bases from V and 7 bases from J, with 8 bases in between. Germline V gene sequence: CDR1 MDHEN, CDR2 SYDVKM. CDR3 size: 11 residues.

The chain carries TRBV9 and TRBJ2-2; 9 bases are shared with TRBD2. V lost 2 bases to trimming and J lost 1 base; unmatched junction nucleotides: 0. Germline CDR1 reads SGDLS; CDR2 reads YYNGEE. The CDR3 is 15 residues long. This CDR3 reads CASSVSGRNTGELFF. Here the CDR3 DNA reads TGTGCCAGCAGCGTTAGCGGGAGGAACACCGGGGAGCTGTTTTTT.

Regarding this clone: The junction does not match germline at one end; this may be a read error. This sequence joins TRBV6-4 and TRBJ1-4; 11 positions match TRBD1. The germline V gene has CDR1 MRHNA and CDR2 SNTAGT. CDR3 length: 17 amino acids. The CDR3 nucleotides read TGTGCCAGCAGTGACCGGGGACAGGGGGTAGCTAATAAAAAACTGTTTTTT. Encoded protein: CASSDRGQGVANKKLFF.

Regarding this clone: Other DNA sequences in the same sample also yield this CDR3. The rearrangement joins TRBV6-5 to TRBJ1-1, with TRBD1 as a possible D gene (6 bases). Germline CDR1 reads MNHEY; CDR2 reads SVGAGI. V lost 0 bases, J lost 4 bases, and 6 bases lay in between. The CDR3 spans 13 residues. The DNA for the CDR3 is TGTGCCAGCAGTTACTCAGGGGGCACTGAAGCTTTCTTT. Protein product: CASSYSGGTEAFF.

This chain uses TRBV5-1 with TRBJ2-7, with 10 bases identical to TRBD2. This CDR3 is built from 20 residues. Germline lookup yields CDR1 SGHRS and CDR2 YFSETQ. Unmatched junction bases numbered 20, after V lost 1 base and J lost 4 bases. Here the CDR3 reads CASSLWFGHPTGTSEYEQYF. CDR3 nucleotide sequence: TGCGCCAGCAGCTTGTGGTTCGGCCACCCCACCGGGACTAGCGAATACGAGCAGTACTTC.

The J gene is TRBJ1-1, the V gene TRBV7-9, with D possibly matching TRBD1 (5 bases). The CDR3 runs 13 residues. CDR1 and CDR2 (germline): SEHNR, FQNEAQ (reference sequence). V lost 8 bases and J lost 0, with 10 bases in between. The CDR3 here is CASGRGVNTEAFF. CDR3 DNA sequence: TGTGCCAGCGGGCGGGGGGTGAACACTGAAGCTTTCTTT.

This clone was observed once. The chain is built from TRBV29-1 and TRBJ2-1; 13 bases align to TRBD2. The V segment lost 6 bases and the J segment 3 bases; nucleotides outside the gene matches: 8. The CDR3 has 16 residues. In germline, CDR1 is SQVTM, CDR2 ANQGSEA. CDR3 protein: CSVASGTSGNYNEQFF. In DNA, the CDR3 is TGCAGCGTAGCCTCCGGGACTAGCGGGAACTACAATGAGCAGTTCTTC.

Only a few counts were recorded for this clone. The chain carries TRBV4-1 and TRBJ2-7; the D gene is possibly TRBD2 (5 bases). V lost 4 bases and J 4 bases, leaving 17 bases between the germline ends. Germline V gene sequence: CDR1 MGHRA, CDR2 YSYEKL. The length of the CDR3 is 15 residues. The CDR3 nucleotides are TGCGCCAGCAGCCCATTTTTAGGAGGCAGTTACGAGCAGTACTTC. It translates to CASSPFLGGSYEQYF.

The V call is TRBV28, the J call TRBJ2-3; no definite D call. This CDR3 spans 12 amino acids. Germline V gene lookup returns CDR1 MDHEN and CDR2 SYDVKM. Trimming shortened V by 8 bases and J by 4 bases, and 10 bases separated the two germline ends. The CDR3 bases are TGTGCCAGCGAAGCGATCGCAGATACGCAGTATTTT. Residues: CASEAIADTQYF.

The rearrangement links TRBV5-4 to TRBJ2-2; 10 bases fit TRBD2. The CDR3 is 14 amino acids. The junction had 6 bases not matched to a gene; V was cut back by 7 bases and J by 6 bases. Germline V lookup: CDR1 SGHNT, CDR2 YYREEE (reference sequence). DNA for the CDR3: TGTGCCAGCGGCCAGCGGGAGGGCGCCGGGGAGCTGTTTTTT. Translation: CASGQREGAGELFF. Complete variable domain (other parts from reference TRBV5-4 and TRBJ2-2): ETGVTQSPTHLIKTRGQQVTLRCSSQSGHNTVSWYQQALGQGPQFIFQYYREEENGRGNFPPRFSGLQFPNYSSELNVNALELDDSALYLCASGQREGAGELFFGEGSRLTVL.

The CDR3 protein is CASSPRRLLANTGELFF. CDR3 nucleotide sequence: TGTGCCAGCAGTCCTCGCCGCTTACTCGCGAACACCGGGGAGCTGTTTTTT. This chain connects TRBV7-8 to TRBJ2-2, with D unclear. The CDR3 totals 17 residues. Germline CDR1 reads SGHVS; CDR2 reads FQNEAQ. The germline V and J ends were trimmed by 6 bases and 0 bases, with 17 bases remaining between them.

The chain couples TRBV2 to TRBJ2-7, with TRBD1 identical over 8 bases. Germline V gene sequence: CDR1 SNHLY, CDR2 FYNNEI. J was trimmed by 3 bases and V by 6 bases; bases with no gene match: 16. The CDR3 sequence is 17 residues long. The CDR3 DNA reads as TGTGCCAGCAGGTTAGGGGACAGGAGTGTTATCAACTACGAGCAGTACTTC. Its protein is CASRLGDRSVINYEQYF. The variable domain in full, completed from reference TRBV2 and TRBJ2-7, reads EPEVTQTPSHQVTQMGQEVILRCVPISNHLYFYWYRQILGQKVEFLVSFYNNEISEKSEIFDDQFSVERPDGSNFTLKIRSTKLEDSAMYFCASRLGDRSVINYEQYFGPGTRLTVT.

The chain links TRBV5-6 to TRBJ2-7; 12 nucleotides agree with TRBD2. This CDR3 region has 18 residues. The ends lost 0 bases at V and 3 bases at J; junction bases unmatched: 10. Germline V gene lookup returns CDR1 SGHDT and CDR2 YYEEEE. The CDR3 spells CASSLVGTSGSNLYEQYF. CDR3 coding DNA: TGTGCCAGCAGCTTGGTAGGGACTAGCGGGTCAAACCTCTACGAGCAGTACTTC.

The genes are TRBV5-1 and TRBJ2-5, with D perhaps matching TRBD2 (5 bases). Trimming took 5 bases from V and 5 from J, leaving 16 bases between them. The germline gives CDR1 SGHRS, CDR2 YFSETQ. This CDR3 region has 14 residues. As DNA, the CDR3 is TGCGCCAGCAGAAAGGAGCGGCTAGGGGAGACCCAGTACTTC. As protein: CASRKERLGETQYF.